This TCR beta chain emerged from a study of T cell responses to AZD1222 COVID-19 vaccine. Sequencing was performed with immunoSEQ multiplex PCR; in TCRdb, only in-frame clones are kept and a portion is missing. The sample contains just over 90,000 clones, around 89% of which appear only once. The CDR3 is 15 amino acids. Trimming cost V 5 bases and J 4 bases; bases outside gene matches: 10. Germline lookup yields CDR1 SEHNR and CDR2 FQNEAQ (reference sequence). With respect to this clone: The antigen is undetermined.

Regarding the study as a whole: Researchers took repertoire samples only after the peak T cell response had come.

This receptor was obtained from an adult who received the AZD1222 COVID-19 vaccine. The chain employs TRBV7-9 and TRBJ1-2; TRBD1 matches 7 bases. Material: peripheral blood, obtained 28 days after the second AZD1222 dose. This chain's CDR3 is CASSPQLGTVYGYTF. The CDR3 DNA reads as TGTGCCAGCAGCCCCCAACTAGGGACAGTCTATGGCTACACCTTC.